This note documents a single T cell receptor beta chain sequence. The sample originates from a study of blood T cell repertoires in COVID-19. Study-wide background: From T cells, B-cell-depleted T cells, or PBMCs came the material, which was cDNA or gDNA.

Living in 24 US areas, the participants were between roughly 18 and 90 years of age. Recovered status in Cohort 3 required two negative PCRs, clearance, or symptom resolution. Methods used by the authors: Amplification of reference gene primers provided the estimated nucleated cell counts. The repertoire was sequenced with immunoSEQ multiplex PCR; TCRdb's copy has only in-frame clones and lacks some. The V and J calls and clone size come from that table; D and trimming were worked out from the DNA. The sample shows hundreds of thousands of clones, 85% to 90% of them seen only once. Germline V gives CDR1 LNHDA, CDR2 SQIVND (reference sequence). The CDR3 is 17 residues long. J was trimmed by 5 bases and V by 3 bases; bases with no gene match: 12.

The sequenced sample consisted of PBMCs or T cells enriched from blood (not recorded which). The TCR originated in a man aged 25 to 40 who had recovered from COVID-19. This sequence joins TRBV19 and TRBJ1-2, with 10 bases matching TRBD1. This CDR3 is CASSIVETGGRSYGYTF. CDR3 DNA: TGTGCCAGTAGTATTGTCGAGACAGGGGGCCGAAGTTATGGCTACACCTTC.